A selection of T cell receptor beta chains follows, all from one sample in a study of T cell repertoires in cytomegalovirus infection. TCRdb independently ran MiXCR on the reads; one entry per CDR3 protein. Here the sample spans about 300,000 distinct CDR3 sequences, about a tenth being singletons. What was sequenced was PBMCs. The source is a human donor in good health (CMV status not recorded). Some clones in this sample may be carry-over from other donors' samples. Both conserved end residues are part of each CDR3. A D gene is named only where the DNA matches it firmly. Clone size is shown for a subset of rows, as once, few, many or a class of expanded clone.

J	size	D	V	CDR3	DNA
TRBJ2-1	many	TRBD2	TRBV7-2	CASSPFRGGYNEQFF	TGTGCCAGCAGCCCATTCCGGGGGGGTTACAATGAGCAGTTCTTC
TRBJ2-2	few	NA	TRBV10-2	CASTRGYSNTGELFF	TGCGCCAGCACTAGGGGCTATTCGAACACCGGGGAGCTGTTTTTT
TRBJ2-1	many	NA	TRBV5-4	CASSPLQGNYEQFF	TGTGCCAGCAGCCCTTTACAAGGGAACTATGAGCAGTTCTTC
TRBJ2-1	NA	TRBD2	TRBV29-1	CSVLLAGNNEQFF	TGCAGCGTTCTCCTAGCGGGGAACAATGAGCAGTTCTTC
TRBJ2-7	many	NA	TRBV6-5	CASSYWIGQGTYEQYF	TGTGCCAGCAGTTACTGGATCGGCCAGGGCACCTACGAGCAGTACTTC
TRBJ1-1	NA	NA	TRBV20-1	CSSDGVNTEAFF	TGCAGTTCAGACGGGGTGAACACTGAAGCTTTCTTT
TRBJ2-7	many	TRBD2	TRBV20-1	CSARRKRAGGNYEQYF	TGCAGTGCTAGAAGGAAACGAGCGGGGGGAAACTACGAGCAGTACTTC
TRBJ2-3	many	NA	TRBV3-1	CASSPTSTSTDTQYF	TGTGCCAGCAGCCCAACGTCCACTAGCACAGATACGCAGTATTTT
TRBJ2-3	many	NA	TRBV7-9	CASTRARGLTDTQYF	TGTGCCAGCACCCGAGCCCGGGGGCTCACAGATACGCAGTATTTT
TRBJ1-1	many	NA	TRBV4-3	CASSHSRGIDTEAFF	TGCGCCAGCAGCCACAGCAGGGGTATTGACACTGAAGCTTTCTTT
TRBJ1-2	NA	NA	TRBV4-3	CASSQGTTGYGGYTF	TGCGCCAGCAGCCAAGGGACTACAGGGTACGGAGGCTACACCTTC
TRBJ1-1	few	TRBD1	TRBV10-1	CASSESIGQGVEVSEAFF	TGCGCCAGCAGTGAGTCGATTGGGCAGGGGGTTGAAGTTTCTGAAGCTTTCTTT
TRBJ1-1	NA	NA	TRBV28	CASSSEGRALMNTEAFF	TGTGCCAGCAGTTCCGAGGGACGTGCCCTAATGAACACTGAAGCTTTCTTT
TRBJ1-2	many	NA	TRBV7-9	CASSLATSRVYGYTF	TGTGCCAGCAGCTTAGCGACTTCCAGGGTCTATGGCTACACCTTC
TRBJ2-1	many	TRBD2	TRBV20-1	CSAIQLAGGRNEQFF	TGCAGTGCTATCCAACTAGCGGGGGGGAGGAATGAGCAGTTCTTC
TRBJ1-1	NA	TRBD1	TRBV29-1	CSVFDRGLREAFF	TGCAGCGTTTTTGACAGGGGGCTGAGGGAAGCTTTCTTT
TRBJ2-5	NA	TRBD2	TRBV20-1	CSAPPILAGGLKTQYF	TGCAGTGCTCCCCCAATTCTAGCGGGGGGCCTAAAGACCCAGTACTTC
TRBJ2-5	NA	NA	TRBV4-1	CASSQGPGRETQYF	TGCGCCAGCAGCCAAGGCCCAGGGCGGGAGACCCAGTACTTC
TRBJ2-1	many	NA	TRBV28	CASSPGGAEFF	TGTGCCAGCAGCCCCGGGGGAGCTGAGTTCTTC
TRBJ2-3	NA	TRBD2	TRBV9	CASSLSGLATDTQYF	TGTGCCAGCAGCTTATCGGGACTAGCGACAGATACGCAGTATTTT
TRBJ2-4	many	NA	TRBV7-9	CASSPRMLAKNIQYF	TGTGCCAGCAGCCCGCGGATGCTAGCCAAAAACATTCAGTACTTC
TRBJ2-1	many	NA	TRBV5-5	CASSLEPGGSNEQFF	TGTGCCAGCAGCTTGGAGCCAGGGGGGAGCAATGAGCAGTTCTTC
TRBJ2-5	NA	NA	TRBV5-1	CASSLGSAPSETQYF	TGCGCCAGCAGCTTGGGGTCGGCCCCTTCCGAGACCCAGTACTTC
TRBJ2-5	many	NA	TRBV6-1	CASSWTRTETQYF	TGTGCCAGCAGCTGGACGAGGACGGAGACCCAGTACTTC
TRBJ1-5	few	NA	TRBV7-8	CASSLGLTVSNQPQHF	TGTGCCAGCAGCTTAGGACTCACGGTGAGCAATCAGCCCCAGCATTTT
TRBJ1-4	NA	TRBD1	TRBV4-1	CASSHLGQGEKLFF	TGCGCCAGCAGCCACCTGGGACAGGGTGAAAAACTGTTTTTT
TRBJ2-5	few	TRBD2	TRBV6-6	CASRTSGGQETQYF	TGTGCCTCCAGGACTAGCGGGGGCCAAGAGACCCAGTACTTC
TRBJ1-1	NA	NA	TRBV10-3	CAISIDANTEAFF	TGTGCCATCAGCATAGACGCGAACACTGAAGCTTTCTTT
TRBJ2-2	few	NA	TRBV5-1	CASSGPTGELFF	TGCGCCAGCAGCGGCCCCACCGGGGAGCTGTTTTTT
TRBJ1-2	many	TRBD1	TRBV29-1	CSVELRVGQGLSGYTF	TGCAGCGTTGAATTGAGAGTTGGACAGGGATTGAGTGGCTACACCTTC
TRBJ1-3	NA	TRBD1	TRBV13	CASSLPGTGGGNTIYF	TGTGCCAGCAGCTTACCCGGGACAGGGGGTGGAAACACCATATATTTT
TRBJ1-5	many	NA	TRBV28	CATHTQAVGDQPQHF	TGTGCCACCCATACTCAAGCCGTGGGGGATCAGCCCCAGCATTTT
TRBJ2-3	many	TRBD2	TRBV10-3	CATGLAGGPKQYF	TGTGCCACCGGACTAGCGGGGGGGCCTAAGCAGTATTTT
TRBJ1-3	NA	NA	TRBV29-1	CSVKEAGNTIYF	TGCAGCGTTAAAGAGGCTGGAAACACCATATATTTT
TRBJ1-1	many	NA	TRBV7-2	CASSFGGGVAEAFF	TGTGCCAGCAGCTTCGGTGGGGGGGTCGCTGAAGCTTTCTTT
TRBJ2-3	many	TRBD2	TRBV5-4	CASSIQRGGDTDTQYF	TGTGCCAGCAGCATTCAGCGGGGGGGAGACACAGATACGCAGTATTTT
TRBJ2-5	NA	TRBD1	TRBV3-1	CASSQDSVSAGQGEETQYF	TGTGCCAGCAGCCAAGATTCGGTCTCAGCGGGACAGGGGGAAGAGACCCAGTACTTC
TRBJ1-1	many	NA	TRBV28	CASTERDGDGAFF	TGTGCCAGCACCGAGCGGGACGGAGATGGAGCTTTCTTT
TRBJ1-5	few	NA	TRBV20-1	CSAKRGPNNQPQHF	TGCAGTGCAAAAAGAGGGCCCAACAATCAGCCCCAGCATTTT
TRBJ2-4	many	NA	TRBV7-9	CASSSGDFLNIQYF	TGTGCCAGCAGCTCCGGGGACTTCTTAAACATTCAGTACTTC
TRBJ2-1	few	NA	TRBV29-1	CSVAPGGAYNEQFF	TGCAGCGTGGCCCCCGGTGGAGCTTACAATGAGCAGTTCTTC
TRBJ1-2	few	TRBD1	TRBV28	CASSAAATGSHGYTF	TGTGCCAGCAGCGCCGCGGCGACAGGGAGCCATGGCTACACCTTC
TRBJ1-1	NA	NA	TRBV7-9	CASSLRAGSPEAFF	TGTGCCAGCAGCTTACGGGCGGGTAGCCCTGAAGCTTTCTTT
TRBJ2-1	NA	NA	TRBV3-1	CASSQSLKSNEQFF	TGTGCCAGCAGCCAATCACTAAAATCGAATGAGCAGTTCTTC
TRBJ1-6	NA	NA	TRBV4-1	CASSQADSSYNSPLHF	TGCGCCAGCAGCCAAGCGGACAGCTCCTATAATTCACCCCTCCACTTT
TRBJ2-1	NA	NA	TRBV20-1	CSGQLLNEQFF	TGCAGTGGCCAGCTCCTCAATGAGCAGTTCTTC
TRBJ1-1	many	NA	TRBV7-2	CASSLGRLGRVTEAFF	TGTGCCAGCAGCTTAGGGCGATTAGGGAGAGTCACTGAAGCTTTCTTT
TRBJ1-4	NA	NA	TRBV13	CASSLGRRGTNEKLFF	TGTGCCAGCAGCTTAGGCCGGCGGGGAACTAATGAAAAACTGTTTTTT
TRBJ1-3	many	NA	TRBV7-2	CASSLPPGNTIYF	TGTGCCAGCAGCTTACCCCCTGGAAACACCATATATTTT
TRBJ1-5	many	NA	TRBV6-6	CASSYSAAGANQPQHF	TGTGCCAGCAGTTACTCGGCCGCGGGAGCAAATCAGCCCCAGCATTTT
TRBJ1-1	many	NA	TRBV7-2	CASSLSMNTEAFF	TGTGCCAGCAGCTTAAGCATGAACACTGAAGCTTTCTTT
TRBJ1-1	few	NA	TRBV19	CASSIGGMNTEAFF	TGTGCCAGTAGTATAGGAGGAATGAACACTGAAGCTTTCTTT
TRBJ1-2	many	NA	TRBV6-2/TRBV6-3	CASSYSGDGGYTF	TGTGCCAGCAGTTACTCCGGGGACGGTGGCTACACCTTC